A single count supports the clone carrying this TCR beta chain. Its antigen is not identified. The entry originates in a study of shared clonotypes between healthy human individuals. General observations from the study: It was anticipated that sequencing depth would influence how many clonotypes donors shared. Clonotypes not shared had lower generation probabilities than those common to all four donors.

Generated by immunoSEQ multiplex PCR, the TCRdb table keeps only in-frame clones and is missing some. The table records about 2 million clones, about 95% of them present only once. The source is a man between 18 and 29 years old in good health. Sequencing used naive CD4+ T cells sorted from blood. Stated subset: CD45RA+ positively selected.

CDR3 DNA: TGTGCCTGGACCCTGGGGAGGGGCCCCCAAGAGACCCAGTACTTC. This codes for CAWTLGRGPQETQYF. The chain joins TRBV30 to TRBJ2-5; 7 bases fit TRBD2. Germline CDR1 and CDR2: GTSNPN and SVGIG (reference sequence). Germline trimming cut 4 bases from V and 1 base from J; bases unmatched to any gene: 9. The CDR3 has 15 amino acids.